The clone carrying this TCR beta chain came up many times. No antigen is known for it. Newly diagnosed patients aged 18 to 65 had hyperthyroidism of under 2 months' duration. Orbital computed tomography and thyroid ultrasound, together with serum TRAb and thyroxine and clinical symptoms, were used for diagnoses. The sample belongs to a study of T cells in Graves' hyperthyroidism and ophthalmopathy. Notes on the study in general: From stable hyperthyroidism, ophthalmopathy was separated by a 13 V-J model. Most thyroid clonotypes that were expanded above 0.001 also turned up in blood.

The investigators amplified TCR beta CDR3 regions from RNA transcripts. HTBI primers were employed in a first-round RT-PCR of the TCR CDR3. MiXCR, applied by TCRdb to the multiplex PCR reads, yields one record per CDR3 protein. This table has just under 750,000 distinct CDR3 sequences, under 45% appearing once. The CDR3 contains 13 residues. Trimming removed 2 bases from V and 10 bases from J, with 14 bases in between. Germline CDR1 and CDR2: SEHNR and FQNEAQ (reference sequence). The receptor's source is a woman in her thirties or forties with Graves' hyperthyroidism. This chain links TRBV7-9 with TRBJ1-1; the D gene is possibly TRBD1 (6 bases). Material: blood. This CDR3 reads CASSLTGPDRAFF. Here the CDR3 DNA reads TGTGCCAGCAGCTTAACAGGGCCGGATCGAGCTTTCTTT.